This is a list of T cell receptor beta chains from one sample in a study of OX40 agonist ivuxolimab in advanced cancers. TCRdb's copy holds only in-frame clones and misses some; the assay was immunoSEQ multiplex PCR. The data show some 54,000 clones, under 85% seen once. The sequencing used CD4+ or CD8+ T cells sorted from blood, collected in a trial of the OX40 agonist ivuxolimab. These receptors were collected from an adult with an advanced solid tumor such as melanoma, head and neck, liver or kidney cancer. The CDR3 runs from the conserved cysteine through the conserved F or W. The D gene is left open where the match is weak. The listing skips clone size in some rows; elsewhere it reads once, few, many or a size class.

abundance: .
j_gene: TRBJ2-3
d_gene: TRBD2
v_gene: TRBV5-1
CDR3nt: TGCGCCAGCAGCAAAGGGACTACGGGAGATACGCAGTATTTT
CDR3aa: CASSKGTTGDTQYF

abundance: once
j_gene: TRBJ1-5
d_gene: TRBD1
v_gene: TRBV5-8
CDR3nt: TGTGCCAGCAGCCTTGGGACAGGGGAAGGGCAGCCCCAGCATTTT
CDR3aa: CASSLGTGEGQPQHF

abundance: .
j_gene: TRBJ1-3
d_gene: .
v_gene: TRBV7-8
CDR3nt: TGTGCCAGCAGCTTAACAGCGCCAACTGGAAACACCATATATTTT
CDR3aa: CASSLTAPTGNTIYF

abundance: few
j_gene: TRBJ1-4
d_gene: .
v_gene: TRBV28
CDR3nt: TGTGCCACAACGACAGTCTTAAATGAAAAACTGTTTTTT
CDR3aa: CATTTVLNEKLFF

abundance: few
j_gene: TRBJ1-5
d_gene: .
v_gene: TRBV4-1
CDR3nt: TGCGCCAGCAGCCAAGATCTCAACAGGGGCAATCAGCCCCAGCATTTT
CDR3aa: CASSQDLNRGNQPQHF

abundance: .
j_gene: TRBJ1-2
d_gene: .
v_gene: TRBV20-1
CDR3nt: TGCAGTGCCCCCTGGGGGGATGGCTACACCTTC
CDR3aa: CSAPWGDGYTF

abundance: few
j_gene: TRBJ2-4
d_gene: TRBD2
v_gene: TRBV7-8
CDR3nt: TGTGCCAGCAGCTTAGCGCTATCGGGGAGCGGGAGGATTCAGTACTTC
CDR3aa: CASSLALSGSGRIQYF

abundance: few
j_gene: TRBJ2-5
d_gene: TRBD2
v_gene: TRBV11-3
CDR3nt: TGTGCCAGCAGCTTAACAGCGGGAGGGCCGGAGACCCAGTACTTC
CDR3aa: CASSLTAGGPETQYF

abundance: .
j_gene: TRBJ2-1
d_gene: TRBD1
v_gene: TRBV5-1
CDR3nt: TGCGCCAGCAGCTCTCGTCCGGGACAGGGGGCCGATGAGCAGTTCTTC
CDR3aa: CASSSRPGQGADEQFF

abundance: .
j_gene: TRBJ2-7
d_gene: TRBD1
v_gene: TRBV10-3
CDR3nt: TGTGCCATCAGTGATTCGGCCGGGACAGCTCACTACGAGCAGTACTTC
CDR3aa: CAISDSAGTAHYEQYF